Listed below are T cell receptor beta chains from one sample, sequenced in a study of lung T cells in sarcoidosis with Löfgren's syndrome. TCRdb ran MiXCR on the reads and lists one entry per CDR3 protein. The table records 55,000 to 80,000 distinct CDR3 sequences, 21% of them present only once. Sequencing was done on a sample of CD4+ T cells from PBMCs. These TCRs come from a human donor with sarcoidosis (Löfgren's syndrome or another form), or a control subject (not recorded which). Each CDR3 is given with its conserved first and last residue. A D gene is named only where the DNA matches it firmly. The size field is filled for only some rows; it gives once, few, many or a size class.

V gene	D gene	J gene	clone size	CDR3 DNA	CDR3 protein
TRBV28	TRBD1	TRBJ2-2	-	TGTGCCAGCAGACCGACAGGGGTGGACACCGGGGAGCTGTTTTTT	CASRPTGVDTGELFF
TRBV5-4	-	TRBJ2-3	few	TGTGCCAGCAGCTTGCGGGGTTTCACAGATACGCAGTATTTT	CASSLRGFTDTQYF
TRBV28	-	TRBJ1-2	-	TGTGCCAGCGAGTTTGGATCAGGGGCCTATGGCTACACCTTC	CASEFGSGAYGYTF
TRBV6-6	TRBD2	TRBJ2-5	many	TGTGCCAGCAGTTACTCTACCGTGCGGGGGGGCTTAAAGACCCAGTACTTC	CASSYSTVRGGLKTQYF
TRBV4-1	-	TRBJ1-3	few	TGCGCCAGCAGCTCCGGGCAAGTTCGTGGAAACACCATATATTTT	CASSSGQVRGNTIYF
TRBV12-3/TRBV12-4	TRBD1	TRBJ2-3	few	TGTGCCAGCAGTATAGGACAGGGTGTCGGTACAGATACGCAGTATTTT	CASSIGQGVGTDTQYF
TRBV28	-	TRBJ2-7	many	TGTGCCAGCAGTTTTTTGGCCCGGGAGAGGGGCTACGAGCAGTACTTC	CASSFLARERGYEQYF
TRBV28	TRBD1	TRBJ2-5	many	TGTGCCAGCAGTGGTAGACAGGGGAGCCAGACCCAGTACTTC	CASSGRQGSQTQYF
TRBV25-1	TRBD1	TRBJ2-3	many	TGTGCCAGCAGTGAAGCAGACGGGACAGGGGTAACAGATACGCAGTATTTT	CASSEADGTGVTDTQYF
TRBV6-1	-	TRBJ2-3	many	TGTGCCAGCAGTTCCGGGGGCACAGATACGCAGTATTTT	CASSSGGTDTQYF
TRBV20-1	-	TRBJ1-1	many	TGCAGTGCTATTCAGACTGGGAGGGGTGAAGCTTTCTTT	CSAIQTGRGEAFF
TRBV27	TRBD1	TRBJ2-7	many	TGTGCCAGCAGTCCGCGACAGGGAATGGGCGAGCAGTACTTC	CASSPRQGMGEQYF
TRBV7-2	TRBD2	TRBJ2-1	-	TGTGCCAGCAGCTCGGGACTAGGCTCCTACAATGATCAGTTCTTC	CASSSGLGSYNDQFF
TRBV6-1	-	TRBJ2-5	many	TGTGCCAGCAGTGAAGGAGGGGCTGGCAGGGCTCTTGGAGAGACCCAGTACTTC	CASSEGGAGRALGETQYF
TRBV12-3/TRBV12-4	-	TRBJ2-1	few	TGTGCCAGCAGTTTAGAAAGCGCCTCCTACAATGAGCAGTTCTTC	CASSLESASYNEQFF
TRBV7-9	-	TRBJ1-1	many	TGTGCCAGCAGCGCGACAACGAACACTGAAGCTTTCTTT	CASSATTNTEAFF
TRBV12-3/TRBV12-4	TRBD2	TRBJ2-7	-	TGTGCCAGCAGTTTATGGCGGGAGGGCTACGAGCAGTACTTC	CASSLWREGYEQYF
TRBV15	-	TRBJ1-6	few	TGTGCCACCAGCGGCCTGGATTCACCCCTCCACTTT	CATSGLDSPLHF
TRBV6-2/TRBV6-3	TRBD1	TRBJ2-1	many	TGTGCCAGCAGTTTCCGGGACAGGGGTGCCTACAATGAGCAGTTCTTC	CASSFRDRGAYNEQFF
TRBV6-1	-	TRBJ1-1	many	TGTGCCAGCAGTCGGGAGTTGAACACTGAAGCTTTCTTT	CASSRELNTEAFF
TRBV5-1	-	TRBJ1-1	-	TGCGCCAGCAGCTTGAACACTGGAGCTTTCTTT	CASSLNTGAFF
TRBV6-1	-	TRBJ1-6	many	TGTGCCAGCAGATTACCCGGGGAGCCCTATAATTCACCCCTCCACTTT	CASRLPGEPYNSPLHF
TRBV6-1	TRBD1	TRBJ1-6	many	TGTGCCAGCAATTTCAGGACAGGGGACTGGGATTCACCCCTCCACTTT	CASNFRTGDWDSPLHF
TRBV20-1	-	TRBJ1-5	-	TGCAGTGCTAGAGGAGGCAGGGTTGACCAGCCCCAGCATTTT	CSARGGRVDQPQHF
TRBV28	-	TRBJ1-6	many	TGTGCCAGCAGTTTGGCAGGGATTACAGGGACGGATAATTCACCCCTCCACTTT	CASSLAGITGTDNSPLHF
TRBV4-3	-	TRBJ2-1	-	TGCGCCAGCAGCCAAGATCTGTTCGGCGGGTCTAGCTCCTACAATGAGCAGTTCTTC	CASSQDLFGGSSSYNEQFF
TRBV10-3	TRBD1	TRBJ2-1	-	TGTGCCATCAGTGGGGGACAGGGTCTCTACAATGAGCAGTTCTTC	CAISGGQGLYNEQFF
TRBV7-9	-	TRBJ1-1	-	TGTGCCAGCACTCTAGCCGGGGGAACTGAAGCTTTCTTT	CASTLAGGTEAFF
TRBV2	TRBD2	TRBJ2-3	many	TGTGCCAGCAGTGAAATCGTTTGGACTAGCGGGGCAGATACGCAGTATTTT	CASSEIVWTSGADTQYF
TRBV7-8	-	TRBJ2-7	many	TGTGCCAGCAACCCTAGAGGGGGGTCGCCCAGAGCCTACGAGCAGTACTTC	CASNPRGGSPRAYEQYF
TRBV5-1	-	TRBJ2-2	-	TGCGCCAGCAGCGGGGACCTGGACAGGGAGCTGTTTTTT	CASSGDLDRELFF
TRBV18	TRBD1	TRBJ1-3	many	TGTGCCAGCTCACGGACAGGGGACTCTGGAAACACCATATATTTT	CASSRTGDSGNTIYF
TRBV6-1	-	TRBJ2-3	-	TGTGCCAGCAGTGAAATCAGCAGTGGCAGCGCGTACGATACGCAGTATTTT	CASSEISSGSAYDTQYF
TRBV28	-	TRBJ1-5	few	TGTGCCAGCAGCCCCCCCCAATTTTTTAGCCTTAGCAATCAGCCCCAGCATTTT	CASSPPQFFSLSNQPQHF
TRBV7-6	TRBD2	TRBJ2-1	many	TGTGCCAGCAGCTTAGGTCGAGCGGGAGGGTTGAATGAGCAGTTCTTC	CASSLGRAGGLNEQFF
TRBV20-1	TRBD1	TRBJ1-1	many	TGCAGTGCCAAACAGGGGGCGAGCACTGAAGCTTTCTTT	CSAKQGASTEAFF
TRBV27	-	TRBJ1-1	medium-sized	TGTGCCAGCAGACTTAACCCTGGGAACACTGAAGCTTTCTTT	CASRLNPGNTEAFF
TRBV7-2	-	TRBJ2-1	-	TGTGCCAGCAGCCAGGCCTACAATGAGCAGTTCTTC	CASSQAYNEQFF
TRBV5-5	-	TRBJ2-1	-	TGTGCCAGCAGCTTGGAGTGGGGTGGCAAGCAGTTCTTC	CASSLEWGGKQFF
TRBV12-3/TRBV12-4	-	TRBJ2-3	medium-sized	TGTGCCAGCAGTTTAGGGGGTTCCACAGATACGCAGTATTTT	CASSLGGSTDTQYF
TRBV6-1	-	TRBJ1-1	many	TGTGCCAGCAGTTTAAGAGGAAAGGGCAGGGGCACTGAAGCTTTCTTT	CASSLRGKGRGTEAFF
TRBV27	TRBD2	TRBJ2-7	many	TGTGCCAGCAGGGGTGGCGGGAGTGTCTTC	CASRGGGSVF
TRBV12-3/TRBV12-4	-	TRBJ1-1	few	TGTGCCAGCAGTTCGCAAATGAACACTGAAGCTTTCTTT	CASSSQMNTEAFF
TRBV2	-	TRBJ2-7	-	TGTGCCAGCAGGAAGGACAGTCTGAGCTCCTACGAGCAGTACTTC	CASRKDSLSSYEQYF
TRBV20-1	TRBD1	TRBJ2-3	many	TGCAGTGCTAGAGCTGGAGCGGGGACAGGGGGCCTATTGCAGTATTTT	CSARAGAGTGGLLQYF
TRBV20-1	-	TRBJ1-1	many	TGCAGTGCACTTAATTCGGGGCGAAACACTGAAGCTTTCTTT	CSALNSGRNTEAFF
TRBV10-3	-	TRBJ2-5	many	TGTGCCATCAGTAACGTTAAGGGTGCAGCCCGAATGGAGACCCAGTACTTC	CAISNVKGAARMETQYF
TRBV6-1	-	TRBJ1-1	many	TGTGCCAGCAGTGAATGGGGGGGCACTGAAGCTTTCTTT	CASSEWGGTEAFF
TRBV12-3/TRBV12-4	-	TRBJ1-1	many	TGTGCCAGCAGTTTTTTAAGAGGGAACACTGAAGCTTTCTTT	CASSFLRGNTEAFF
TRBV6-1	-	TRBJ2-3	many	TGTGCCAGCAGTCTCCTTGGAGATACGCAGTATTTT	CASSLLGDTQYF
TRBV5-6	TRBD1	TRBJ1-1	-	TGTGCCAGCAGCTTGGTGACAGGGAGGTACACTGAAGCTTTCTTT	CASSLVTGRYTEAFF
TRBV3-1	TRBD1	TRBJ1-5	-	TGTGCCAGCAGTTATGGACAGGGGGCTACCCCCCAGCATTTT	CASSYGQGATPQHF
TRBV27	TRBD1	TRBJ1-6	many	TGTGCCAGCAGAACAGGGGGCCTAAATTCACCCCTCCACTTT	CASRTGGLNSPLHF
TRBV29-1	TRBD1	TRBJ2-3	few	TGCAGCGTGAATACAGGGGTAGATACGCAGTATTTT	CSVNTGVDTQYF